This TCR beta chain was profiled in a study of PD-1 blockade in classical Hodgkin lymphoma. About the study: Each patient was given nivolumab 3 mg/kg through a vein every 2 weeks.

Each and every patient relapsed after autologous stem cell transplantation, and patients got differing brentuximab vedotin exposure. Best response was recorded as complete response, partial response or progressive disease. CDR3 length equals 15 residues. Germline CDR1 and CDR2: SGDLS and YYNGEE. Trimming took 0 bases from V and 4 from J, leaving 13 bases between them. Assay: immunoSEQ multiplex PCR; the TCRdb copy retains only in-frame clones and omits some. The top ten hold under 7% of the sample, which has under 75,000 clones, more than 75% seen once. On this clone itself: No antigen is known for it.

Study-level points and caveats: TCR diversity rose significantly by C4D1 in CD4+ but not CD8+ cells.

Material: peripheral blood mononuclear cells (PBMCs), obtained before the second cycle of nivolumab. This chain joins TRBV9 and TRBJ1-2; maybe TRBD1 (5 bases). This TCR was sampled from a human donor with classical Hodgkin lymphoma. The CDR3 reads CASSVGDEGPYGYTF. The DNA for the CDR3 is TGTGCCAGCAGCGTAGGGGACGAAGGGCCCTATGGCTACACCTTC.